These 10 T cell receptor beta chains originate from one sample sequenced in a study of T cells in narcolepsy. The table came from immunoSEQ multiplex PCR; TCRdb's copy has only in-frame clones and leaves some out. The sample holds under 35,000 clones; 85% to 90% are singletons and the top ten take approximately 1.2%. Sequencing was performed on CD45RA- memory CD4+ T cells from PBMCs. The source of these receptors is a human donor with narcolepsy.

The chain couples TRBV4-3 to TRBJ1-4; D not certain. Trimming left V 4 bases short and J 3 bases short, with 12 bases between. Germline loops: CDR1 LGHNA, CDR2 YSLEER. The CDR3 spans 15 residues. The CDR3 region is CASSLSLQPNEKLFF. The CDR3 bases are TGCGCCAGCAGCCTCTCGCTTCAGCCTAATGAAAAACTGTTTTTT.

V usage is TRBV2 and J usage is TRBJ2-1, with 10 bases identical to TRBD2. J gave up 4 bases and V 6 bases, and 6 bases lay outside the gene matches. The germline CDR1 and CDR2 sequences are SNHLY and FYNNEI. The CDR3 loop spans 15 amino acids. CDR3 loop: CASRPTSGTYNEQFF. The CDR3 DNA follows: TGTGCCAGCAGACCTACTAGCGGGACGTACAATGAGCAGTTCTTC.

This chain links TRBV27 with TRBJ2-7; no firm D call. Germline lookup yields CDR1 MNHEY and CDR2 SMNVEV (reference sequence). V was clipped by 3 bases and J by 4 bases, with 7 bases between them. CDR3 length: 12 residues. CDR3 coding DNA: TGTGCCAGCAGTTTTAAAGGGTACGAGCAGTACTTC. Its protein product is CASSFKGYEQYF.

The chain has TRBV25-1 and TRBJ2-2; D not certain. This CDR3 is 16 amino acids long. Germline V gene lookup returns CDR1 MGHDK and CDR2 SYGVNS. V lost 4 bases and J 0 bases, leaving 12 bases between the germline ends. As DNA, the CDR3 is TGTGCCAGCAGTGGGTGGAAGTCGGCGAACACCGGGGAGCTGTTTTTT. This translates into CASSGWKSANTGELFF.

The chain is built from TRBV4-1 and TRBJ1-5; 7 nucleotides match TRBD1. The CDR3 contains 15 residues. V was clipped by 0 bases and J by 6 bases; unmatched bases: 5. Germline CDR1 is MGHRA and CDR2 is YSYEKL. The CDR3 nucleotides are TGCGCCAGCAGCCAAGATATCCAGGGGGGTCAGCCCCAGCATTTT. It yields the protein CASSQDIQGGQPQHF.

The chain uses TRBV6-5 and TRBJ2-6; D remains unclear. V was pared by 1 base and J by 0 bases, with 7 bases between. The CDR3 spans 16 residues. CDR1 is MNHEY, CDR2 SVGAGI, per germline. The CDR3 DNA is TGTGCCAGCAGTTACTTGGGGAACTCTGGGGCCAACGTCCTGACTTTC. Translation: CASSYLGNSGANVLTF.

The chain combines TRBV15 with TRBJ1-2; perhaps TRBD1 as D (6 bases). CDR3 length: 14 amino acids. The V end was cut by 0 bases, the J end by 7 bases, with 12 bases between. The germline CDR1 and CDR2 sequences are LNHNV and YYDKDF (reference sequence). This chain's CDR3 is CATSRDLGAGGYTF. In nucleotides, the CDR3 is TGTGCCACCAGCAGAGATTTGGGGGCTGGTGGCTACACCTTC.

The chain combines TRBV5-1 with TRBJ2-5, with 8 bases matching TRBD2. J gave up 2 bases and V 0 bases, and 6 bases lay outside the gene matches. The CDR3 totals 16 residues. CDR1 SGHRS and CDR2 YFSETQ come from the germline V gene. As DNA, the CDR3 is TGCGCCAGCAGCTTGGGCGAGCGGGAGTGGCAAGAGACCCAGTACTTC. This translates into CASSLGEREWQETQYF.

The V gene is TRBV9, the J gene TRBJ2-2, with D possibly TRBD2 on 6 matching bases. V was cut by 7 bases and J by 2 bases, with 18 bases left in between. In germline, CDR1 is SGDLS, CDR2 YYNGEE. The CDR3 contains 16 residues. The CDR3 loop is CASGGLGRLNTGELFF. In DNA form, the CDR3 reads TGTGCCAGCGGAGGGCTGGGACGACTTAACACCGGGGAGCTGTTTTTT.

In the case of this clone: The same CDR3 can be traced to other DNA sequences in this sample. The chain couples TRBV9 to TRBJ2-3; possibly TRBD2 for D (5 bases). The V end lost 3 bases, the J end lost 2 bases, and 10 bases lay between the germline ends. The CDR3 sequence is 14 residues long. Germline assignment: CDR1 SGDLS and CDR2 YYNGEE. For the CDR3, the DNA is TGTGCCAGCAGCGAACGAGGGATCACAGATACGCAGTATTTT. Encoded protein: CASSERGITDTQYF.